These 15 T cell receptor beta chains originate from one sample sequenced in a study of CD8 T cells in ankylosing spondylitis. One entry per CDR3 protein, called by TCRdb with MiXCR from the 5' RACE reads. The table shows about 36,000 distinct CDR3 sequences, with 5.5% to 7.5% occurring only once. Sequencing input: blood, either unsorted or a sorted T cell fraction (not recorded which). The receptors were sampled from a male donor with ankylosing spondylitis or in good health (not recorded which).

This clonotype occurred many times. CDR3 protein: CASSPVSDTQYF. DNA for the CDR3: TGTGCCAGCTCACCAGTTTCAGATACGCAGTATTTT. V usage is TRBV18 and J usage is TRBJ2-3; no clear D gene. Trimming removed 2 bases at V and 4 bases at J, with 4 bases between. CDR1 KGHSH and CDR2 LQKENI come from the germline V gene. The CDR3 spans 12 residues.

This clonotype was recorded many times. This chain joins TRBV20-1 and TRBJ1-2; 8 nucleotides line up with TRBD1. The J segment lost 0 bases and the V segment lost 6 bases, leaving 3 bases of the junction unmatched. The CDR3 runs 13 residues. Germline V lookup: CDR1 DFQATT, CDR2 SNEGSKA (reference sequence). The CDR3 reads CSAQDRANYGYTF. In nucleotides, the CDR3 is TGCAGTGCCCAGGACAGGGCTAACTATGGCTACACCTTC.

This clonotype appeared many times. This chain's CDR3 is CASSYGAGSADTQYF. Written as DNA, the CDR3 is TGTGCCAGCAGTTACGGAGCGGGGAGTGCAGATACGCAGTATTTT. The V call is TRBV6-5, the J call TRBJ2-3; 7 bases align to TRBD2. V lost 2 bases to trimming and J lost 4 bases; unmatched junction nucleotides: 6. CDR3 size: 15 residues. Germline loops: CDR1 MNHEY, CDR2 SVGAGI.

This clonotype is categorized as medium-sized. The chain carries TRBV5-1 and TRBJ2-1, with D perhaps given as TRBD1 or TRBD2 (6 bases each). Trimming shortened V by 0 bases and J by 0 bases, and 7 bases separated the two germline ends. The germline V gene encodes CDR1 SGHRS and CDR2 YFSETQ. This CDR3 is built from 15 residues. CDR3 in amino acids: CASSLAGASYNEQFF. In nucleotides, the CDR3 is TGCGCCAGCAGCTTGGCGGGGGCCTCCTACAATGAGCAGTTCTTC.

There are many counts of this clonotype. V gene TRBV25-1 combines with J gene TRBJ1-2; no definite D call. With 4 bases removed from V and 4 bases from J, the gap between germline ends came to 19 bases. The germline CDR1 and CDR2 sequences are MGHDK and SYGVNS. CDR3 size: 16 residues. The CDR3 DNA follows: TGTGCCAGCAGTGGGCCAAGCGGATTGGAAATCTATGGCTACACCTTC. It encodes CASSGPSGLEIYGYTF.

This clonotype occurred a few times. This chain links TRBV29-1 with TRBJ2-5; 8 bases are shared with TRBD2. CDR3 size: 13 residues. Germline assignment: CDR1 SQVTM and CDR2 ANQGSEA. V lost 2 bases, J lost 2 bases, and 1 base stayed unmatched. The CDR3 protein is CSVELAGQETQYF. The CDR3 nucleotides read TGCAGCGTTGAACTAGCGGGTCAAGAGACCCAGTACTTC.

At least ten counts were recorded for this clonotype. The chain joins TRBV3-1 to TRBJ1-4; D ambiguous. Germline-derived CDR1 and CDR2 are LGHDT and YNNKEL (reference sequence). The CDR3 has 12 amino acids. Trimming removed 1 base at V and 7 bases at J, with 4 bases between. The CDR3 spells CASSQGGEKLFF. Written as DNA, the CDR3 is TGTGCCAGCAGCCAAGGAGGTGAAAAACTGTTTTTT.

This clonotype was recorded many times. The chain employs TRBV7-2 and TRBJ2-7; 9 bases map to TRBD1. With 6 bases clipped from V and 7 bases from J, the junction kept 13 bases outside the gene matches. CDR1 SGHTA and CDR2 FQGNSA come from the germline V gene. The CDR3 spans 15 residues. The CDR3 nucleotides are TGTGCCAGCAGAGGGCGCCGGGACAGGGCGGGAGAGCAGTACTTC. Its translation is CASRGRRDRAGEQYF. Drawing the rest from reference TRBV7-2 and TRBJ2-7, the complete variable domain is GAGVSQSPSNKVTEKGKDVELRCDPISGHTALYWYRQSLGQGLEFLIYFQGNSAPDKSGLPSDRFSAERTGGSVSTLTIQRTQQEDSAVYLCASRGRRDRAGEQYFGPGTRLTVT.

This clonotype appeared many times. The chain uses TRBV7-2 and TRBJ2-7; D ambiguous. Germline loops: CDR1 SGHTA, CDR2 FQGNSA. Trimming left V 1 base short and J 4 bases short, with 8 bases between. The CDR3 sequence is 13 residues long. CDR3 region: CASSLGRSYEQYF. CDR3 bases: TGTGCCAGCAGCTTAGGTCGGTCATACGAGCAGTACTTC.

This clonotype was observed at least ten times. The CDR3 nucleotides are TGTGCCAGCAGTTCGAGTGAGAACACTGAAGCTTTCTTT. It encodes CASSSSENTEAFF. The chain recombines TRBV12-3 or TRBV12-4 with TRBJ1-1; D not resolved. The V end was cut by 4 bases, the J end by 1 base, with 7 bases between. The CDR3 runs 13 residues.

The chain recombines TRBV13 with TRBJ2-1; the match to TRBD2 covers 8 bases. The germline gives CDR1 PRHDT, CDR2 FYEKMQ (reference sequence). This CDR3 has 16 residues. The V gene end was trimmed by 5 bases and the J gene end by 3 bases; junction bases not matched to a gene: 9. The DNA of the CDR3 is TGTGCCAGCAGCATATCGTATGGGACTAGCTACAATGAGCAGTTCTTC. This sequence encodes CASSISYGTSYNEQFF.

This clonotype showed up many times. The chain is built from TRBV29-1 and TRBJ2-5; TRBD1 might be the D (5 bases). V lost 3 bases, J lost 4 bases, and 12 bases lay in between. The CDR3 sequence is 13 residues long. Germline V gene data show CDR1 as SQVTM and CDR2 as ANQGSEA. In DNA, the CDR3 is TGCAGCGTTGATCTCCCAGGGATAGAGACCCAGTACTTC. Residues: CSVDLPGIETQYF.

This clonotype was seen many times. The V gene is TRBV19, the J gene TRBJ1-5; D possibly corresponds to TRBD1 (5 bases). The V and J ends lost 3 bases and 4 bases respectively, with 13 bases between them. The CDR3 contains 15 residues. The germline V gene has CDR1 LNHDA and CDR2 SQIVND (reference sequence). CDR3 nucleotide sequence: TGTGCCAGTAGTATTGGCAGGGAACGTAATCAGCCCCAGCATTTT. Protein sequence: CASSIGRERNQPQHF.

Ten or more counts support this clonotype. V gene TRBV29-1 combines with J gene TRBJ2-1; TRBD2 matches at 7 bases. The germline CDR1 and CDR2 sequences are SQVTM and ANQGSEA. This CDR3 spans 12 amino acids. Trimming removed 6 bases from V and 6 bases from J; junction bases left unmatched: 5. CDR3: CSVQRGSNEQFF. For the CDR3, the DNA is TGCAGCGTCCAGCGGGGAAGCAATGAGCAGTTCTTC.

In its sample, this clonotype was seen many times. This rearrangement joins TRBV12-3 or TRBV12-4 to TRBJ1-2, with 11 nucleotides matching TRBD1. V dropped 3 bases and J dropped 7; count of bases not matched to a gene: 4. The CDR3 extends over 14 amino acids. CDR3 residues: CASSFSGTGGGYTF. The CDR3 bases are TGTGCCAGCAGTTTTTCCGGGACAGGGGGTGGCTACACCTTC.